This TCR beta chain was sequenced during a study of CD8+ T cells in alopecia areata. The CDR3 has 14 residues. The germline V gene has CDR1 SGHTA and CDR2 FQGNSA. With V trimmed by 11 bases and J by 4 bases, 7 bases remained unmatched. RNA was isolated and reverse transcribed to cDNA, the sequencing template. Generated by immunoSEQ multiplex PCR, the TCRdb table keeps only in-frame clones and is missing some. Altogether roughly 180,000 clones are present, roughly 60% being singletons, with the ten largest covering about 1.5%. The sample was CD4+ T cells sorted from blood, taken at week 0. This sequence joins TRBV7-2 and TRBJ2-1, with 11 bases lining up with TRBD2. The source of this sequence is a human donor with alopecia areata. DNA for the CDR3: TGTGCCGGAGCGAGGACTAGCGGGTACAATGAGCAGTTCTTC. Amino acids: CAGARTSGYNEQFF.